The 4 T cell receptor beta chains below were found in one sample sequenced in a study of blood T cell repertoires in COVID-19. Method: immunoSEQ multiplex PCR; TCRdb's copy keeps in-frame clones and lacks some. The sample shows fewer than 80,000 clones, around 76% of them seen only once. Source material: peripheral blood. These receptors all come from a human donor in a cohort sampled during active COVID-19.

The chain couples TRBV6-6 to TRBJ2-7; 7 bases are a match to TRBD1. J gave up 0 bases and V 10 bases, and 12 bases lay outside the gene matches. Germline CDR1 and CDR2: MNHNY and SVGAGI (reference sequence). This CDR3 has 15 residues. The CDR3 nucleotides are TGTGCCACCCGCGCCCCGACAGGGAGCTCCTACGAGCAGTACTTC. It yields the protein CATRAPTGSSYEQYF.

This clone was detected once. The V call is TRBV7-3, the J call TRBJ2-5, with 8 bases fitting TRBD1. The CDR3 extends over 16 amino acids. Germline V gives CDR1 SGHTA, CDR2 FQGTGA. V trimming: 5 bases; J trimming: 4 bases; junction bases outside the gene matches: 12. CDR3 loop: CASSQGLGTGSETQYF. The CDR3 DNA is TGTGCCAGCAGCCAGGGGCTCGGGACAGGATCAGAGACCCAGTACTTC.

The chain uses TRBV5-1 and TRBJ1-1, with D tentatively TRBD1 (5 bases). Trimming took off 2 bases at V and 1 base at J, with 9 bases between the two ends. This CDR3 comprises 14 residues. CDR1 is SGHRS and CDR2 is YFSETQ in the germline V gene. CDR3 residues: CASSLDRPNTEAFF. CDR3 in DNA: TGCGCCAGCAGCTTAGACAGACCGAACACTGAAGCTTTCTTT.

The CDR3 protein is CASSMSDGRGADTQYF. In DNA, the CDR3 is TGCGCCAGCAGCATGAGTGACGGCAGGGGGGCAGATACGCAGTATTTT. The rearrangement links TRBV5-1 to TRBJ2-3, with D perhaps matching TRBD1 (7 bases). Deletions cut 4 bases from V and 4 bases from J, with 19 bases between. CDR1 and CDR2 from the germline V gene are SGHRS and YFSETQ. The CDR3 runs to 16 residues. The variable domain in full, with the rest retrieved from reference TRBV5-1 and TRBJ2-3, is KAGVTQTPRYLIKTRGQQVTLSCSPISGHRSVSWYQQTPGQGLQFLFEYFSETQRNKGNFPGRFSGRQFSNSRSEMNVSTLELGDSALYLCASSMSDGRGADTQYFGPGTRLTVL.